This T cell receptor (beta chain) emerged from a study of cytotoxic CD8 clonotypes in ibrutinib-treated CLL. Sequencing was designed to attain a depth spanning 1 in 200,000 to 1 in 1 million T cells. Profiling relied on immunoSEQ multiplex PCR, and the TCRdb table lists in-frame clones only, not all of them. The data show 65,000 to 85,000 clones, approximately 87% seen once. Germline V gene data show CDR1 as KGHSH and CDR2 as LQKENI. Deletions cut 5 bases from V and 0 bases from J, with 10 bases between. This CDR3 contains 15 residues. The receptor was derived from a human donor with chronic lymphocytic leukemia. This specimen consisted of PBMCs, obtained after 24 months of ibrutinib treatment. The J gene is TRBJ1-4, the V gene TRBV18; D is unclear. CDR3 in amino acids: CASSIDIPTNEKLFF. CDR3 bases: TGTGCCAGCTCAATCGACATACCAACTAATGAAAAACTGTTTTTT. The entire variable domain, with the rest obtained from reference TRBV18 and TRBJ1-4, is as follows: NAGVMQNPRHLVRRRGQEARLRCSPMKGHSHVYWYRQLPEEGLKFMVYLQKENIIDESGMPKERFSAEFPKEGPSILRIQQVVRGDSAAYFCASSIDIPTNEKLFFGSGTQLSVL.